This entry concerns a single TCR beta chain. Its binding antigen is unknown. Base qualities are missing; no much larger clone stands one base away. The donors were healthy, HIV-negative adults with no recently reported acute infections or vaccinations. Every donor was a Caucasian adult residing in Nashville, Tennessee, USA. CD4+ T cells were enriched through magnetic negative selection, after which naive cells were positively selected on CD45RA and the remaining negative fraction served as the memory subset. After blood collection by leukapheresis, PBMCs were isolated using Ficoll-Histopaque density gradient centrifugation and then cryopreserved in the vapor phase of liquid nitrogen. Analytical flow cytometry was used to check the purity and quantity of every magnetically sorted T cell population. From each sorted fraction, genomic DNA was isolated and quantified by UV absorbance on a Nanodrop 2000c.

This sample is drawn from a study of shared clonotypes between healthy human individuals (dated by TCRdb to 2020 to 2022). With regard to the full study: Two women and a few men aged 18 to 49 years were included in the cohort. For each donor, CD4 naive and CD4 memory were each given three plates, CD8 naive was given two plates, and CD8 memory was given one plate. Between about 0.8 and 9 billion PBMCs per donor were obtained by leukapheresis. To increase sequencing depth and limit assay-specific biases, TCR repertoire library preparation and sequencing were carried out by different laboratories using diverse techniques. Blood TCR repertoires of a handful of healthy adults were deeply sequenced to estimate repertoire size and the extent of clonotype sharing between individuals.

Using the deep immunoSEQ assay, TCR CDR3 regions were amplified from genomic DNA by multiplex PCR. Genomic DNA extracted from each cell subset was distributed evenly over all wells of several immunoSEQ 96-well plates, and each plate served as one replicate. Each replicate PCR for sorted subsets received around 0.2 ug genomic DNA, equal to roughly 30,000 T cell genomes. Purified libraries were quantified with a Qubit 3.0 fluorometer, sized on a Bioanalyzer 2100, and re-quantified with the KAPA Library Quantification kit. Every immunoSEQ 96-well plate was sequenced on a dedicated single-read 150-cycle Illumina NextSeq 550 flow cell. On the authors' methods: Because the immunoSEQ output held only junctional sequences and lacked quality scores, the filtering could not match the filtering applied to full-length reads. Sequences were annotated with PyIR, a Python wrapper for IgBLAST v1.9, and V/J genes and CDR3 were assigned using IMGT germline references. Any read was removed if the V/J assignment was weak (E-value above 1e-6), the CDR3 was missing, or the read contained stop codons, out-of-frame junctions, or ambiguous translated residues. A V3J clonotype was defined by an identical inferred V gene, J gene, and CDR3 amino acid sequence. To compute the percentage overlap between repertoires, the number of shared unique clonotypes was divided by the size of the smaller repertoire. Three approaches were used to assess repertoire richness: RTK rarefaction, the Chao1 estimator, and Recon v2.1 estimates of unobserved clonotypes. Generation probabilities were computed with OLGA for all TCRbeta clonotypes obtained by the gDNA method from a handful of donors. Imported from immuneACCESS, the table was reduced by TCRdb to in-frame sequences with V and J called. These copies leave out some clones; in studies compared against another copy, an unresolved V gene accounts for under half, and the cause of the remainder is not known. V and J calls plus clone size are reproduced from that table; the DNA served to infer D and trimming. Here the sample has 2.3 million or so clones; 90% to 95% occur a single time. The ten largest clones represent under 0.45% of the sample.

The germline V gene sets CDR1 to MGHRA and CDR2 to YSYEKL. The CDR3 has 17 amino acids, counting the end cysteine and phenylalanine. The read is trimmed to its CDR3 DNA, 51 bases read in frame from base 1. A distance of 13 bases separates the germline ends of V and J, which lose 1 base and 0 bases respectively. What the study reported, not specific to this receptor: Naive subsets generally had larger estimated clonotype richness than memory subsets. Sampling was restricted to blood, and TCR repertoires in tissues likely differ from the TCR repertoires found in blood. The genetic and exposure-history diversity represented was limited by the small number of donors. Even with the large sequencing depth, rarefaction of the sorted-subset datasets indicated that sequencing was incomplete. Across a handful of donors, roughly 5.1% of naive CD4, approximately 3.5% of naive CD8, under 2.5% of memory CD4, and approximately 0.4% of memory CD8 clonotypes were shared. Clonotypes shared by all four sorted-subset donors showed higher generation probabilities than non-shared clonotypes. Based on pairwise subsampling, the degree of clonotype sharing among donors was expected to be affected by sequencing depth.

The chain is encoded by TRBV4-1 joined to TRBJ2-4, with the D gene call left open. Sequencing used naive CD4+ T cells from PBMCs. The cell subset or site label, read with the paper, signifies: CD45RA+ positively selected. The source of this sequence is a man younger than 30 in good health. Some clones in this sample may be carry-over from other donors' samples. The DNA is TGCGCCAGCAGCCAAGCGGCCGACGAGTTAGCCAAAAACATTCAGTACTTC. Its protein reads: CASSQAADELAKNIQYF.